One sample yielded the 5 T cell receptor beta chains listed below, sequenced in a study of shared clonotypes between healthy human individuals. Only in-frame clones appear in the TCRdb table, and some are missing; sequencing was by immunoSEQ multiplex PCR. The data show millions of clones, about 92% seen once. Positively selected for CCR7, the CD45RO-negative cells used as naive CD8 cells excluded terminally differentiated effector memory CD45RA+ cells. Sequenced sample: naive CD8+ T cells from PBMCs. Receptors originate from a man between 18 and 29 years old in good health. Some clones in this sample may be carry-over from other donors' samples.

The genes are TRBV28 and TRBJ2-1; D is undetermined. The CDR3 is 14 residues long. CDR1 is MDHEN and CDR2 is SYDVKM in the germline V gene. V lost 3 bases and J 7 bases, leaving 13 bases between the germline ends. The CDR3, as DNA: TGTGCCAGCAGTTTCATTGGACGGTATAATGAGCAGTTCTTC. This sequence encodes CASSFIGRYNEQFF.

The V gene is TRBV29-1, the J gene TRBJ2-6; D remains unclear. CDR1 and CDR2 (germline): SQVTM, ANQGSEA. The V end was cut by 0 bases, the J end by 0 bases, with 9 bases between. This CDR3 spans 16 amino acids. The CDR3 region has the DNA TGCAGCGTTGAAGATCCCCCGAGCTCTGGGGCCAACGTCCTGACTTTC. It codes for CSVEDPPSSGANVLTF. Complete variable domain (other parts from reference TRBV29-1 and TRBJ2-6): SAVISQKPSRDICQRGTSLTIQCQVDSQVTMMFWYRQQPGQSLTLIATANQGSEATYESGFVIDKFPISRPNLTFSTLTVSNMSPEDSSIYLCSVEDPPSSGANVLTFGAGSRLTVL.

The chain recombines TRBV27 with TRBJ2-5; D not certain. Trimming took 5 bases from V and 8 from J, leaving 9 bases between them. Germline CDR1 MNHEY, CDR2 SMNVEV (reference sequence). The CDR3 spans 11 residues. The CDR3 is CASSPPPTQYF. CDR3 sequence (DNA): TGTGCCAGCAGTCCCCCTCCTACCCAGTACTTC.

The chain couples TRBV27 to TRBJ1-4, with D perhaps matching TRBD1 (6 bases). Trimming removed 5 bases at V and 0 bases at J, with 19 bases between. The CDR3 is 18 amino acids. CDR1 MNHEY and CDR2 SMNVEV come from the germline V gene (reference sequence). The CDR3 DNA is TGTGCCAGCAGTCCCCGGACAGCAACGGACGCAACTAATGAAAAACTGTTTTTT. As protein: CASSPRTATDATNEKLFF.

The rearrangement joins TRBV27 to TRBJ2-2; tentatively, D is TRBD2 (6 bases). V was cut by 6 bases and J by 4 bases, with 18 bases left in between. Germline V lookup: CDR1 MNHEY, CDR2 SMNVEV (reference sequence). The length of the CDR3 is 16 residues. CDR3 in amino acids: CASSLRVAGLTGELFF. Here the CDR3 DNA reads TGTGCCAGCAGCTTGAGAGTGGCGGGGCTCACCGGGGAGCTGTTTTTT.